Shown below are 7 T cell receptor beta chains from a single sample sequenced in a study of early T cells in non-severe SARS-CoV-2 infection. TCRdb recomputed calls from the 5' RACE reads with MiXCR, one row per CDR3 protein. This sample has about 37,000 distinct CDR3 sequences, with 5% to 6.5% found just once. What was sequenced was whole blood. The receptors here all came from an adult who was a healthcare worker with PCR-confirmed SARS-CoV-2 infection or an uninfected control (not recorded which).

This chain connects TRBV5-1 to TRBJ2-5; 7 nucleotides match TRBD1. V dropped 2 bases and J dropped 5; count of bases not matched to a gene: 6. Germline V gene lookup returns CDR1 SGHRS and CDR2 YFSETQ. The CDR3 spans 14 residues. Written as DNA, the CDR3 is TGCGCCAGCAGCTTAGACACAGGGGACGAGACCCAGTACTTC. It translates to CASSLDTGDETQYF.

In regard to this clonotype: One base away lies a much larger clone, so this may be a sequencing read error. The V gene is TRBV5-5, the J gene TRBJ2-5; possible D gene TRBD2, 6 bases. The germline gives CDR1 SGHKS, CDR2 YYEKEE (reference sequence). This CDR3 is built from 14 residues. The CDR3 sequence: CVSSGPQVQETQYF. The CDR3 DNA sequence: TGTGTCAGCAGCGGGCCCCAGGTACAAGAGACCCAGTACTTC. Variable domain in full (rest from reference TRBV5-5 and TRBJ2-5): DAGVTQSPTHLIKTRGQQVTLRCSPISGHKSVSWYQQVLGQGPQFIFQYYEKEERGRGNFPDRFSARQFPNYSSELNVNALLLGDSALYLCVSSGPQVQETQYFGPGTRLLVL.

This clonotype was recorded many times. The V and J genes are TRBV6-6 and TRBJ2-7, with TRBD2 matching 12 bases. The germline V gene encodes CDR1 MNHNY and CDR2 SVGAGI (reference sequence). This CDR3 is built from 16 residues. Trimming at V came to 6 bases and at J to 5 bases, leaving 11 bases not matched to a gene. This chain's CDR3 is CASRSPGLAGLDEQYF. CDR3 in DNA: TGTGCCAGCAGATCTCCGGGACTAGCGGGCTTGGACGAGCAGTACTTC.

This chain connects TRBV7-6 to TRBJ2-3; the match to TRBD2 covers 11 bases. Trimming at V came to 5 bases and at J to 2 bases, leaving 6 bases not matched to a gene. The CDR3 covers 16 residues. Germline CDR1 reads SGHVS; CDR2 reads FNYEAQ. The CDR3 loop is CASSPIAGGLTDTQYF. DNA for the CDR3: TGTGCCAGCAGCCCCATAGCGGGGGGGCTCACAGATACGCAGTATTTT.

This clonotype was detected many times. The chain joins TRBV12-5 to TRBJ2-3; D gene uncertain. CDR1 and CDR2 from the germline V gene are LGHNT and FRNRAP. CDR3 length: 11 residues. V lost 7 bases to trimming and J lost 4 bases, with 6 bases between them. This CDR3 reads CASASADTQYF. In nucleotides, the CDR3 is TGTGCTAGTGCGAGTGCAGATACGCAGTATTTT.

In regard to this clonotype: A single base separates this from a much larger clone, so it may be a read error. The gene calls are TRBV5-6 and TRBJ1-2; D unresolved. Looked up from germline, CDR1 is SGHDT and CDR2 is YYEEEE. The CDR3 sequence is 13 residues long. The CDR3 protein is CASSLATGPGFTF. The CDR3 coding sequence is TGTGCCAGCAGCTTGGCGACCGGACCTGGCTTCACCTTC.

The sample holds many counts of this clonotype. V gene TRBV7-2 combines with J gene TRBJ2-1; possibly TRBD2 for D (6 bases). The CDR3 length is 13 residues. CDR1 and CDR2 from the germline V gene are SGHTA and FQGNSA. The germline V and J ends were trimmed by 6 bases and 7 bases, with 13 bases remaining between them. CDR3 in DNA: TGTGCCAGCAGGAACACGGGAGCGAATGAGCAGTTCTTC. Translation gives CASRNTGANEQFF.